This T cell receptor (beta chain) is from a study of control samples from healthy donors and cancer patients. Germline V gene sequence: CDR1 SGHTA, CDR2 FQGTGA. The V gene lost 5 bases and the J gene lost 7 bases, with 15 bases spanning the gap. The CDR3 extends over 15 amino acids. Data came from immunoSEQ multiplex PCR; TCRdb stores just in-frame clones and leaves some out. The sample carries about 71,000 clones, over 85% recorded once. The origin of this receptor is a man aged 55 to 69 with lung cancer. Material: PBMCs. The V and J genes are TRBV7-3 and TRBJ1-6; possible D gene TRBD1, 5 bases. The CDR3 sequence is CASSDDRPGNSPLHF. The CDR3 bases are TGTGCCAGCAGCGACGACCGTCCAGGGAATTCACCCCTCCACTTT.